The sequence of this T cell receptor (beta chain) was determined in a study of shared clonotypes between healthy human individuals. The germline V gene encodes CDR1 MNHEY and CDR2 SMNVEV (reference sequence). This CDR3 has 13 amino acids. V was cut by 7 bases and J by 2 bases, with 12 bases left in between. It was CD45RO-negative cells, positively selected for CCR7, that made up naive CD8 cells, with terminally differentiated effector memory CD45RA+ cells excluded. Assay used: immunoSEQ multiplex PCR; TCRdb lists only in-frame clones, some missing. The sample holds some 2.1 million clones, roughly 95% seen once.

This TCR was sampled from a young man in good health. Some clones in this sample may be carry-over from other donors' samples. Sequencing input: naive CD8+ T cells from PBMCs. The V and J genes are TRBV27 and TRBJ2-7, with a weak D call TRBD1 (6 bases). CDR3 in amino acids: CASTQGFPYEQYF. The DNA of the CDR3 is TGTGCCAGCACACAGGGTTTCCCCTACGAGCAGTACTTC.